This T cell receptor beta chain was obtained from a study of cytomegalovirus exposure and HLA in healthy donors. Background on the study: Sequencing of 150 million to 200 million T cells in an earlier analysis found about 120 million unique TCR beta sequences.

The study's findings and limits: In a later analysis, compared with equally common non-associated chains, HLA-associated beta chains were more expanded. Per a later analysis, fewer than 20,000 TCR beta sequences showed association with HLA alleles at 0.05 false discovery rate.

Trimming removed 5 bases from V and 8 bases from J, with 15 bases in between. The CDR3 is made up of 13 amino acids. CDR1 is SGHTA, CDR2 FQGTGA, per germline. The PCR used 60 Vbeta and 13 Jbeta primers. Measured with immunoSEQ multiplex PCR; TCRdb has only the in-frame clones, and not every one. The table records some 160,000 clones, over 75% of them present only once. In the case of this clone: Its antigen is not known.

The sample taken for sequencing was PBMCs. This TCR derives from a woman in her forties or fifties in good health and CMV-seronegative. The chain employs TRBV7-3 and TRBJ2-5; D is perhaps TRBD1 (5 bases). The CDR3 region has the DNA TGTGCCAGCAGCCCGCAGGGAAGTATCACCCAGTACTTC. This gives the protein CASSPQGSITQYF.